Shown below are 17 T cell receptor beta chains from a single sample sequenced in a study of shared clonotypes between healthy human individuals (dated by TCRdb to 2018 to 2020). Receptor libraries were prepared by the immunoSEQ multiplex PCR assay. The table was pulled from immuneACCESS by TCRdb, which kept in-frame rearrangements only. Such tables lose some clones; where checked, under half of the loss comes from unresolved V genes, and the rest has no known cause. A total of roughly 570,000 clones appear in this sample, roughly 98% of them only once. The ten largest make up 0.3% of the sample. CD8 naive samples were CD45RO-negative cells positively selected for CCR7, giving a CD45RA+CCR7+ population that excluded TemRA cells. The specimen sequenced was naive CD8+ T cells sorted from blood. The cell subset or site label here, explained by the study, means: CD45RA+CCR7+. These receptors were obtained from a man aged 25-45 years in good health.

The chain employs TRBV7-9 and TRBJ2-1; a weak D match, TRBD1 (5 bases). The CDR3 covers 15 residues. In germline, CDR1 is SEHNR, CDR2 FQNEAQ (reference sequence). V lost 2 bases, J lost 0 bases, and 8 bases lay in between. Here the CDR3 reads CASSLTGSSYNEQFF. DNA for the CDR3: TGTGCCAGCAGCTTAACAGGCAGCTCCTACAATGAGCAGTTCTTC.

This clone was seen once. The chain is built from TRBV27 and TRBJ1-2; tentative D call: TRBD1 (6 bases). CDR1 and CDR2 from the germline V gene are MNHEY and SMNVEV (reference sequence). Trimming removed 9 bases from V and 1 base from J, with 12 bases in between. CDR3 length: 13 amino acids. CDR3 amino acids: CARHTGLNYGYTF. CDR3 DNA sequence: TGTGCCAGGCATACAGGGCTTAACTATGGCTACACCTTC.

The chain recombines TRBV6-4 with TRBJ2-7; 10 bases map to TRBD2. Unmatched junction bases numbered 14, after V lost 10 bases and J lost 5 bases. The germline V gene has CDR1 MRHNA and CDR2 SNTAGT. This CDR3 is built from 15 residues. CDR3 nucleotides: TGTGCCACCACATGGCCGGGACTAGCGAGGAACGAGCAGTACTTC. Translated, it gives CATTWPGLARNEQYF.

This chain connects TRBV9 to TRBJ2-6; D not resolved. CDR1 and CDR2 from the germline V gene are SGDLS and YYNGEE. Deletions cut 4 bases from V and 4 bases from J, with 6 bases between. CDR3 length: 13 amino acids. The CDR3 reads CASSPFGANVLTF. The CDR3 nucleotides are TGTGCCAGCAGCCCCTTCGGGGCCAACGTCCTGACTTTC.

This rearrangement joins TRBV5-1 to TRBJ2-7; D is ambiguous. With 0 bases removed from V and 5 bases from J, the gap between germline ends came to 9 bases. There are 13 residues in the CDR3. The germline gives CDR1 SGHRS, CDR2 YFSETQ. CDR3 loop: CASSLGEVNEQYF. The CDR3 DNA follows: TGCGCCAGCAGCTTGGGTGAGGTGAACGAGCAGTACTTC.

The rearrangement links TRBV18 to TRBJ2-7; 7 bases match TRBD2. Trimming removed 3 bases from V and 1 base from J; junction bases left unmatched: 6. This CDR3 has 15 residues. Germline assignment: CDR1 KGHSH and CDR2 LQKENI. In DNA form, the CDR3 reads TGTGCCAGCTCACCCGGGGATAGCGGGTCCTACGAGCAGTACTTC. Its translation is CASSPGDSGSYEQYF.

This clone has just one count. The chain carries TRBV11-2 and TRBJ2-3; unclear D gene. Trimming took off 7 bases at V and 1 base at J, with 18 bases between the two ends. Germline CDR1 and CDR2: SGHAT and FQNNGV. This CDR3 is built from 16 residues. CDR3 DNA sequence: TGTGCCAGCACCTCGTCGGGTTTTTCGGGCACAGATACGCAGTATTTT. Translation gives CASTSSGFSGTDTQYF.

This clone was observed once. The CDR3 sequence: CASSIEGPTSTQPQHF. The CDR3 DNA reads as TGTGCCAGTAGTATAGAAGGCCCTACCTCCACTCAGCCCCAGCATTTT. The chain joins TRBV19 to TRBJ1-5, with unresolved D. This CDR3 is built from 16 residues. Trimming stripped 0 bases from V and 6 bases from J, with 15 bases between. Germline V CDR1 and CDR2: LNHDA, SQIVND (reference sequence). The full variable domain, in which reference TRBV19 and TRBJ1-5 provide the parts outside the CDR3, is DGGITQSPKYLFRKEGQNVTLSCEQNLNHDAMYWYRQDPGQGLRLIYYSQIVNDFQKGDIAEGYSVSREKKESFPLTVTSAQKNPTAFYLCASSIEGPTSTQPQHFGDGTRLSIL.

The chain couples TRBV30 to TRBJ2-5, with D possibly being TRBD2 (6 bases). CDR3 length equals 16 residues. V was trimmed by 0 bases and J by 3 bases, leaving 17 bases between them. In germline, CDR1 is GTSNPN, CDR2 SVGIG (reference sequence). The chain's CDR3 is CAWSVPWGRLKETQYF. The DNA of the CDR3 is TGTGCCTGGAGTGTACCTTGGGGGAGGCTAAAAGAGACCCAGTACTTC. Combining the CDR3 with reference TRBV30 and TRBJ2-5 gives the whole variable domain SQTIHQWPATLVQPVGSPLSLECTVEGTSNPNLYWYRQAAGRGLQLLFYSVGIGQISSEVPQNLSASRPQDRQFILSSKKLLLSDSGFYLCAWSVPWGRLKETQYFGPGTRLLVL.

V gene TRBV11-1 combines with J gene TRBJ1-4; a possible D gene is TRBD1 (5 bases). Germline-derived CDR1 and CDR2 are SGHAT and FQDESV (reference sequence). V was cut by 0 bases and J by 0 bases, with 8 bases left in between. This CDR3 comprises 16 residues. For the CDR3, the DNA is TGTGCCAGCAGCTTAGCGGGGACGGCAACTAATGAAAAACTGTTTTTT. As protein: CASSLAGTATNEKLFF.

The V call is TRBV29-1, the J call TRBJ2-7; D ambiguous. In germline, CDR1 is SQVTM, CDR2 ANQGSEA. This CDR3 region has 12 residues. V lost 5 bases, J lost 4 bases, and 12 bases lay in between. The CDR3 coding sequence is TGCAGCGTTAAGGTTGATTGGTACGAGCAGTACTTC. Residues: CSVKVDWYEQYF.

The rearrangement joins TRBV6-5 to TRBJ2-1, with D tentatively TRBD2 (5 bases). Trimming cost V 6 bases and J 7 bases, with 13 bases left between them. Germline V CDR1 and CDR2: MNHEY, SVGAGI. This CDR3 has 13 residues. CDR3 sequence: CASSTLSGNEQFF. In DNA form, the CDR3 reads TGTGCCAGCAGCACCCTGTCGGGGAATGAGCAGTTCTTC.

The J gene is TRBJ2-7, the V gene TRBV19; D remains ambiguous. Trimming stripped 3 bases from V and 2 bases from J, with 11 bases between. Germline V gene lookup returns CDR1 LNHDA and CDR2 SQIVND (reference sequence). The CDR3 is made up of 14 amino acids. This chain's CDR3 is CASSMPSHPYEQYF. CDR3 nucleotide sequence: TGTGCCAGTAGTATGCCCAGCCACCCCTACGAGCAGTACTTC.

This rearrangement joins TRBV29-1 to TRBJ2-7; 9 nucleotides agree with TRBD2. Germline V gene lookup returns CDR1 SQVTM and CDR2 ANQGSEA. V was pared by 7 bases and J by 0 bases, with 4 bases of the junction left unmatched. This CDR3 spans 13 amino acids. The CDR3 DNA reads TGCAGCGGAAGTAGCGGGAGCTCCTACGAGCAGTACTTC. Residues: CSGSSGSSYEQYF.

The chain recombines TRBV29-1 with TRBJ2-7; TRBD1 matches at 8 bases. J lost 2 bases, V lost 0 bases, and 9 bases had no gene match. Looked up from germline, CDR1 is SQVTM and CDR2 is ANQGSEA. There are 16 residues in the CDR3. The CDR3 nucleotides are TGCAGCGTTGAAGATCCCAGACAGGGGAAACCCTACGAGCAGTACTTC. This sequence encodes CSVEDPRQGKPYEQYF.

The genes are TRBV5-1 and TRBJ1-4; no clear D. The CDR3 runs to 14 residues. Germline V gene data show CDR1 as SGHRS and CDR2 as YFSETQ. With 0 bases removed from V and 7 bases from J, the gap between germline ends came to 10 bases. DNA of the CDR3: TGCGCCAGCAGCTTGGTGAGCTACCCTGAAAAACTGTTTTTT. It is translated as CASSLVSYPEKLFF.

The chain combines TRBV7-9 with TRBJ2-3, with TRBD2 identical over 9 bases. With V trimmed by 4 bases and J by 10 bases, 12 bases remained unmatched. The CDR3 contains 15 residues. Germline V gives CDR1 SEHNR, CDR2 FQNEAQ (reference sequence). The CDR3 sequence is CASSWIRAGGPAQYF. The CDR3 DNA is TGTGCCAGCAGCTGGATAAGGGCGGGAGGGCCCGCGCAGTATTTT.